This section outlines one T cell receptor (beta chain) sequence together with its context. The second PCR ran 7 to 11 cycles with a sample-barcoded 5' primer and J-beta primers. TCRdb reanalysed the 5' RACE reads using MiXCR and keeps one entry per CDR3 protein. The sample holds fewer than 900,000 distinct CDR3 sequences, 35% to 45% seen once. The data were taken from a study of blood T cells in healthy people across ages. The material sequenced was blood. The receptor's source is a woman in her sixties in good health.

The CDR3 bases are TGTGCCAGCAGTGCACAGGGTGTCAATAATTCACCCCTCCACTTT. Encoded protein: CASSAQGVNNSPLHF. The chain recombines TRBV2 with TRBJ1-6; the D gene is possibly TRBD1 (6 bases). The CDR3 loop spans 15 amino acids. Germline V lookup: CDR1 SNHLY, CDR2 FYNNEI. V was trimmed by 4 bases and J by 5 bases, leaving 12 bases between them.